Shown below are 13 T cell receptor beta chains from a single sample sequenced in a study of OX40 agonist ivuxolimab in advanced cancers. Repertoires were generated with immunoSEQ multiplex PCR, while TCRdb's copy carries only in-frame clones and drops some. The sample yields 70,000 to 95,000 clones, 85% to 90% seen once. This specimen was CD4+ or CD8+ T cells sorted from blood, taken in a trial of the OX40 agonist ivuxolimab. These receptors were obtained from an adult with an advanced solid tumor such as melanoma, head and neck, liver or kidney cancer.

The chain uses TRBV29-1 and TRBJ2-1, with D possibly matching TRBD1 (7 bases). The CDR3 consists of 16 residues. Germline CDR1 SQVTM, CDR2 ANQGSEA. The V gene lost 3 bases and the J gene lost 0 bases, with 15 bases spanning the gap. The CDR3 sequence is CSVEGGQQSSYNEQFF. The CDR3 bases are TGCAGCGTTGAGGGGGGACAGCAGAGCTCCTACAATGAGCAGTTCTTC.

The V call is TRBV7-9, the J call TRBJ2-5; tentatively, D is TRBD2 (7 bases). There are 13 residues in the CDR3. The ends were cut back, 5 bases at V and 4 bases at J, with 11 bases in the middle. Germline V gives CDR1 SEHNR, CDR2 FQNEAQ (reference sequence). The CDR3: CASSRGAGETQYF. Written as DNA, the CDR3 is TGTGCCAGCAGCCGGGGGGCGGGAGAGACCCAGTACTTC.

V is TRBV18 and J is TRBJ1-4, with 8 nucleotides matching TRBD1. From germline, CDR1 is KGHSH and CDR2 LQKENI. J gave up 5 bases and V 3 bases, and 5 bases lay outside the gene matches. The length of the CDR3 is 15 residues. CDR3: CASSPIQGGNEKLFF. CDR3 nucleotides: TGTGCCAGCTCACCGATACAGGGGGGAAATGAAAAACTGTTTTTT.

V is TRBV28 and J is TRBJ2-7, with no clear D. The CDR3 contains 13 residues. Per germline, CDR1 MDHEN and CDR2 SYDVKM. The V end lost 4 bases, the J end lost 5 bases, and 12 bases lay between the germline ends. As DNA, the CDR3 is TGTGCCAGCAGTTCCGGACGAAGGGACGAGCAGTACTTC. The encoded protein is CASSSGRRDEQYF.

The chain combines TRBV7-3 with TRBJ2-1; TRBD2 is a possible D gene (7 bases). The CDR3 is 15 residues long. Germline CDR1 and CDR2: SGHTA and FQGTGA. The V end lost 5 bases, the J end lost 2 bases, and 13 bases lay between the germline ends. CDR3 sequence: CASSPGGSPYNEQFF. CDR3 coding DNA: TGTGCCAGCAGCCCGGGGGGCAGCCCCTACAATGAGCAGTTCTTC.

This clone was counted a few times. This sequence joins TRBV2 and TRBJ2-1, with TRBD2 as a possible D gene (6 bases). The germline V gene has CDR1 SNHLY and CDR2 FYNNEI. The length of the CDR3 is 15 residues. The germline V and J ends were trimmed by 8 bases and 10 bases, with 24 bases remaining between them. CDR3 region: CASLTGPQGRWEQFF. Written as DNA, the CDR3 is TGTGCCAGCCTCACAGGTCCCCAAGGGAGGTGGGAGCAGTTCTTC.

This clone was observed once. The chain recombines TRBV18 with TRBJ1-3, with 9 bases lining up with TRBD1. The germline V gene has CDR1 KGHSH and CDR2 LQKENI. The length of the CDR3 is 17 residues. Trimming cost V 3 bases and J 3 bases; bases outside gene matches: 9. CDR3 DNA: TGTGCCAGCTCACCTTATCCCGGGACAGGGAATGGAAACACCATATATTTT. Translated: CASSPYPGTGNGNTIYF.

This chain joins TRBV6-5 and TRBJ2-2; 10 nucleotides align to TRBD1. This CDR3 region has 15 residues. Germline CDR1 is MNHEY and CDR2 is SVGAGI. V was clipped by 9 bases and J by 3 bases; unmatched bases: 7. The CDR3 reads CASRGQGLYTGELFF. The CDR3 nucleotides read TGTGCCAGTAGGGGACAGGGGTTGTACACCGGGGAGCTGTTTTTT.

The chain's CDR3 is CASSLNQGADEQYF. In DNA, the CDR3 is TGTGCCAGCAGCTTAAATCAGGGGGCAGACGAGCAGTACTTC. The chain uses TRBV7-9 and TRBJ2-7; 8 bases fit TRBD1. This CDR3 has 14 amino acids. Germline V lookup: CDR1 SEHNR, CDR2 FQNEAQ (reference sequence). The junction had 5 bases not matched to a gene; V was cut back by 2 bases and J by 5 bases. The complete variable domain, with remaining parts taken from reference TRBV7-9 and TRBJ2-7, reads DTGVSQNPRHKITKRGQNVTFRCDPISEHNRLYWYRQTLGQGPEFLTYFQNEAQLEKSRLLSDRFSAERPKGSFSTLEIQRTEQGDSAMYLCASSLNQGADEQYFGPGTRLTVT.

V is TRBV10-3 and J is TRBJ2-3; 9 bases are a match to TRBD2. Germline lookup yields CDR1 ENHRY and CDR2 SYGVKD. Germline trimming cut 7 bases from V and 6 bases from J; bases unmatched to any gene: 11. The CDR3 extends over 15 amino acids. CDR3 residues: CAINAGGDVADTQYF. DNA of the CDR3: TGTGCCATCAACGCGGGAGGGGATGTAGCGGATACGCAGTATTTT.

The DNA for the CDR3 is TGTGCCTCGGTGCCGGGACAGGGGGACAACTATGGCTACACCTTC. Translation gives CASVPGQGDNYGYTF. J is TRBJ1-2 and V is TRBV19; 11 bases fit TRBD1. The J segment lost 2 bases and the V segment lost 11 bases, leaving 10 bases of the junction unmatched. The CDR3 has 15 amino acids. Per the germline V gene, CDR1 is LNHDA and CDR2 is SQIVND (reference sequence).

The chain carries TRBV6-6 and TRBJ2-7; D is ambiguous. The CDR3 has 11 residues. Germline CDR1 and CDR2: MNHNY and SVGAGI (reference sequence). V was cut by 7 bases and J by 4 bases, with 8 bases left in between. The CDR3 DNA follows: TGTGCCAGCACCGCCAGTTACGAGCAGTACTTC. It translates to CASTASYEQYF.

The chain employs TRBV6-6 and TRBJ2-5, with no clear D. This CDR3 comprises 13 residues. Germline assignment: CDR1 MNHNY and CDR2 SVGAGI (reference sequence). The V end was cut by 4 bases, the J end by 1 base, with 7 bases between. CDR3 bases: TGTGCCAGCAGTTTTGGCAGCCAAGAGACCCAGTACTTC. Its protein is CASSFGSQETQYF.